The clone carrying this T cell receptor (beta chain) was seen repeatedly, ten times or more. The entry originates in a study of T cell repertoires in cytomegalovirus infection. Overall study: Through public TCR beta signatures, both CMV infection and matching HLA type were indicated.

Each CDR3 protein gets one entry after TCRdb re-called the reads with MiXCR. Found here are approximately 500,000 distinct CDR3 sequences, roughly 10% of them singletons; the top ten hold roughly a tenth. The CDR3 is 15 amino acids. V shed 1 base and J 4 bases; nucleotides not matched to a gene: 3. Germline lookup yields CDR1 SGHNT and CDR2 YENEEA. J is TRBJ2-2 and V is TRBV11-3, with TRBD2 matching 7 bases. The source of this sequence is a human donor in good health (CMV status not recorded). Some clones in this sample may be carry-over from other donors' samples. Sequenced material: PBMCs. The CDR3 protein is CASSLGGSGTGELFF. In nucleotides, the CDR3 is TGTGCCAGCAGCTTAGGCGGGAGCGGCACCGGGGAGCTGTTTTTT.